The 10 T cell receptor beta chains below come from one sample, sequenced in a study of T-cell memory formation after mild COVID-19 (dated by TCRdb to the early 2020s). Libraries came from 5' RACE. The instrument given in TCRdb is Illumina NovaSeq 6000. The public reads were reanalyzed by TCRdb: fastp trimming at Q25, MiXCR alignment, in-frame beta chains only. Records with the same CDR3 protein are collapsed into one entry carrying the most frequent genes and DNA. For this sample the table gives tens of thousands of distinct CDR3 sequences, of which 13% were detected only once. The ten most abundant clones make up about 40% of the sample. The sequenced material came from PBMCs or a T cell subset sorted from them (not recorded which). The receptors were gathered from a man aged 18 to 30 who had mild COVID-19 (a few samples of this study predate the infection). The sample titles of this study are shuffled in the database, so cell type and time point are left out; the donor was told from shared clones.

This sequence joins TRBV6-6 and TRBJ2-7; D is uncertain. The germline V gene encodes CDR1 MNHNY and CDR2 SVGAGI (reference sequence). The CDR3 extends over 12 amino acids. V gave up 7 bases and J gave up 6 bases, with 13 bases separating them. The CDR3 protein is CASTSGGFEQYF. The DNA for the CDR3 is TGTGCCAGCACCTCCGGCGGATTCGAGCAGTACTTC.

This clonotype was seen only a few times. The J gene is TRBJ2-5, the V gene TRBV10-2, with 9 bases identical to TRBD2. This CDR3 is 14 amino acids long. Trimming removed 8 bases from V and 4 bases from J; junction bases left unmatched: 8. Germline V gene sequence: CDR1 WSHSY, CDR2 SAAADI. CDR3 sequence (DNA): TGCGCCAGCTGCGTAGCGGGGGAAGTAGAGACCCAGTACTTC. Its translation is CASCVAGEVETQYF.

This clonotype was seen many times. The chain employs TRBV6-6 and TRBJ2-5; maybe TRBD1 (5 bases). This CDR3 is built from 12 residues. The ends were cut back, 6 bases at V and 1 base at J, with 6 bases in the middle. Germline V gene data show CDR1 as MNHNY and CDR2 as SVGAGI (reference sequence). The CDR3 DNA follows: TGTGCCAGCAGGCAGGGCCAAGAGACCCAGTACTTC. Protein product: CASRQGQETQYF.

This clonotype was seen a handful of times. This chain joins TRBV6-2 or TRBV6-3 and TRBJ2-3; no reliable D call. V was pared by 0 bases and J by 1 base, with 5 bases between. The CDR3 spans 14 residues. The germline V gene has CDR1 MNHEY and CDR2 SVGEGT. The CDR3 sequence: CASSYSTGTDTQYF. In nucleotides, the CDR3 is TGTGCCAGCAGTTACTCCACGGGCACAGATACGCAGTATTTT.

The rearrangement uses TRBV24-1 and TRBJ2-1; TRBD1 matches at 8 bases. Germline V gene data show CDR1 as KGHDR and CDR2 as SFDVKD. The V and J ends lost 3 bases and 5 bases, in that order; junction bases with no gene match: 11. The CDR3 runs 17 residues. In nucleotides, the CDR3 is TGTGCCACCAGTGATGCGGACAGGGCTCCCCTAAACAATGAGCAGTTCTTC. Translated, it gives CATSDADRAPLNNEQFF.

V and J are TRBV4-1 and TRBJ1-1; D not certain. Germline CDR1 reads MGHRA; CDR2 reads YSYEKL. CDR3 length: 12 amino acids. Trimming removed 1 base at V and 6 bases at J, with 6 bases between. The CDR3 region is CASSQVGAEAFF. The CDR3 bases are TGCGCCAGCAGCCAAGTCGGGGCTGAAGCTTTCTTT.

This clonotype appeared a few times. The J gene is TRBJ2-1, the V gene TRBV4-1, with D possibly being TRBD2 (5 bases). Germline CDR1 MGHRA, CDR2 YSYEKL. The length of the CDR3 is 14 residues. Trimming cost V 0 bases and J 6 bases, with 9 bases left between them. Written as DNA, the CDR3 is TGCGCCAGCAGCCAAGAGACGGCGGGCAATGAGCAGTTCTTC. It translates to CASSQETAGNEQFF.

This clonotype was counted a few times. V is TRBV7-2 and J is TRBJ2-7, with 8 bases aligning to TRBD2. The CDR3 contains 16 residues. The V gene's germline CDR1 is SGHTA and CDR2 FQGNSA. The junction had 16 bases not matched to a gene; V was cut back by 6 bases and J by 6 bases. This chain's CDR3 is CASSITPPGAGGEQYF. CDR3 bases: TGTGCCAGCAGTATCACCCCGCCTGGGGCGGGGGGCGAGCAGTACTTC.

This clonotype came up many times. J is TRBJ2-3 and V is TRBV3-1, with 8 bases identical to TRBD2. V lost 0 bases, J lost 2 bases, and 4 bases stayed unmatched. CDR3 size: 16 residues. Germline-derived CDR1 and CDR2 are LGHDT and YNNKEL (reference sequence). Here the CDR3 reads CASSQEGGGHTDTQYF. The CDR3 nucleotides are TGTGCCAGCAGCCAAGAGGGCGGGGGGCACACAGATACGCAGTATTTT.

The chain couples TRBV6-6 to TRBJ2-3; the D is unclear. Trimming left V 7 bases short and J 2 bases short, with 13 bases between. CDR1 and CDR2 from the germline V gene are MNHNY and SVGAGI (reference sequence). The CDR3 contains 14 residues. The DNA of the CDR3 is TGTGCCAGCACCCAAAACCGGGCCACAGATACGCAGTATTTT. Translated: CASTQNRATDTQYF.